The 24 T cell receptor beta chains presented below share a single source sample, sequenced in a study of T cells of healthy individuals. TCRdb redid the calling of the 5' RACE reads with MiXCR, one entry per CDR3 protein. The sample yields about 96,000 distinct CDR3 sequences, approximately 18% seen once. The receptors were sampled from a human donor in good health.

V and J are TRBV7-6 and TRBJ1-3; 7 bases are a match to TRBD1. The CDR3 runs to 14 residues. Germline V CDR1 and CDR2: SGHVS, FNYEAQ. Trimming at V came to 5 bases and at J to 2 bases, leaving 3 bases not matched to a gene. The CDR3 nucleotides are TGTGCCAGCAGCATACAGGGGACTGGAAACACCATATATTTT. Protein product: CASSIQGTGNTIYF.

In its sample, this clonotype was seen a few times. J is TRBJ2-7 and V is TRBV27; D perhaps matches TRBD2 (6 bases). The CDR3 is 14 residues long. Trimming removed 6 bases from V and 4 bases from J, with 16 bases in between. Germline V gene sequence: CDR1 MNHEY, CDR2 SMNVEV (reference sequence). The CDR3, as DNA: TGTGCCAGCAGGCTTAGCGGAAACTCTTACGAGCAGTACTTC. Translating it yields CASRLSGNSYEQYF.

A few counts support this clonotype. J is TRBJ2-3 and V is TRBV7-9; D ambiguous. Looked up from germline, CDR1 is SEHNR and CDR2 is FQNEAQ (reference sequence). There are 20 residues in the CDR3. Trimming shortened V by 3 bases and J by 0 bases, and 25 bases separated the two germline ends. The CDR3 reads CASSFLHFECFMTSTDTQYF. The DNA of the CDR3 is TGTGCCAGCAGCTTTCTCCACTTTGAATGCTTTATGACTAGCACAGATACGCAGTATTTT.

In its sample, this clonotype was seen many times. The J gene is TRBJ1-4, the V gene TRBV27, with D maybe TRBD1 (5 bases). CDR1 is MNHEY and CDR2 is SMNVEV in the germline V gene (reference sequence). The CDR3 is made up of 14 amino acids. V was cut by 3 bases and J by 5 bases, with 10 bases left in between. CDR3 protein: CASSLQGGNEKLFF. In DNA form, the CDR3 reads TGTGCCAGCAGTTTGCAGGGTGGAAATGAAAAACTGTTTTTT.

This clonotype came up a few times. This chain connects TRBV15 to TRBJ2-5; D remains unclear. V was clipped by 0 bases and J by 5 bases, with 7 bases between them. This CDR3 contains 13 residues. Germline values: CDR1 LNHNV, CDR2 YYDKDF (reference sequence). CDR3 protein: CATSRDGSETQYF. The CDR3 DNA sequence: TGTGCCACCAGCAGAGATGGTTCGGAGACCCAGTACTTC.

The chain employs TRBV5-6 and TRBJ2-7; maybe TRBD1 (6 bases). The CDR3 consists of 13 residues. Per germline, CDR1 SGHDT and CDR2 YYEEEE. Trimming cost V 4 bases and J 5 bases, with 13 bases left between them. CDR3 region: CASSPGTIHEQYF. The CDR3 DNA is TGTGCCAGCAGCCCTGGGACAATCCACGAGCAGTACTTC. The variable domain in full, with the rest retrieved from reference TRBV5-6 and TRBJ2-7, is DAGVTQSPTHLIKTRGQQVTLRCSPKSGHDTVSWYQQALGQGPQFIFQYYEEEERQRGNFPDRFSGHQFPNYSSELNVNALLLGDSALYLCASSPGTIHEQYFGPGTRLTVT.

This clonotype was found many times. V and J are TRBV6-5 and TRBJ2-7; D is perhaps TRBD1 (6 bases). The V gene lost 2 bases and the J gene lost 5 bases, with 16 bases spanning the gap. The CDR3 totals 15 residues. In germline, CDR1 is MNHEY, CDR2 SVGAGI. Written as DNA, the CDR3 is TGTGCCAGCAGTTACATGGACAGTCGAACGGACGAGCAGTACTTC. Translating gives CASSYMDSRTDEQYF.

The sample holds a few counts of this clonotype. The chain recombines TRBV4-2 with TRBJ2-7; the D is unclear. Per the germline V gene, CDR1 is LGHNA and CDR2 is YNFKEQ. V lost 4 bases and J 10 bases, leaving 17 bases between the germline ends. The CDR3 length is 13 residues. DNA for the CDR3: TGTGCCAGCAGCCGGGATTCTTCTACGAGCCAGTACTTC. It codes for CASSRDSSTSQYF.

V is TRBV2 and J is TRBJ2-3, with TRBD2 matching 8 bases. The germline V gene encodes CDR1 SNHLY and CDR2 FYNNEI. The CDR3 has 17 amino acids. The V segment lost 6 bases and the J segment 1 base; nucleotides outside the gene matches: 12. Here the CDR3 DNA reads TGTGCCAGCAGGACCAGAAGGAGGCGGGGGGGCACAGATACGCAGTATTTT. Translated, it gives CASRTRRRRGGTDTQYF.

The rearrangement joins TRBV7-2 to TRBJ1-2; possible D gene TRBD1, 5 bases. The CDR3 has 13 residues. Trimming shortened V by 1 base and J by 7 bases, and 10 bases separated the two germline ends. The V gene's germline CDR1 is SGHTA and CDR2 FQGNSA. Here the CDR3 reads CASSLDRNTGYTF. The CDR3 nucleotides read TGTGCCAGCAGCTTAGACAGGAATACTGGCTACACCTTC.

This chain connects TRBV21-1 to TRBJ1-6; the D call in the table, TRBD1, was not verified against the DNA. TRBV21-1 is a recognized pseudogene. The CDR3 contains 14 residues. CDR3 protein: CASTGTLGKEALHF. The CDR3 DNA reads as TGTGCCAGCACCGGGACCCTTGGAAAAGAGGCCCTCCACTTT.

This chain links TRBV20-1 with TRBJ2-1, with TRBD2 matching 12 bases. The CDR3 contains 15 residues. Germline-derived CDR1 and CDR2 are DFQATT and SNEGSKA (reference sequence). V lost 6 bases, J lost 0 bases, and 3 bases stayed unmatched. This CDR3 is CSARTSGNSYNEQFF. As DNA, the CDR3 is TGCAGTGCAAGGACTAGCGGGAACTCCTACAATGAGCAGTTCTTC.

The sample holds many counts of this clonotype. The J gene is TRBJ2-5, the V gene TRBV5-5; D is perhaps TRBD2 (6 bases). Germline CDR1 is SGHKS and CDR2 is YYEKEE (reference sequence). V was shortened by 0 bases and J by 5 bases, with 14 bases between the two germline ends. The CDR3 runs to 15 residues. In DNA form, the CDR3 reads TGTGCCAGCAGCTTGGAAGGCAGGGAGGTGGAGACCCAGTACTTC. This encodes CASSLEGREVETQYF.

This clonotype showed up just a few times. The chain combines TRBV4-2 with TRBJ1-2; 7 positions agree with TRBD1. Unmatched junction bases numbered 2, after V lost 3 bases and J lost 4 bases. Germline-derived CDR1 and CDR2 are LGHNA and YNFKEQ. The CDR3 has 13 residues. The chain's CDR3 is CASSQTGLYGYTF. As DNA, the CDR3 is TGTGCCAGCAGCCAGACAGGGCTCTATGGCTACACCTTC.

This clonotype was recorded at least ten times. The chain has TRBV19 and TRBJ1-5, with TRBD1 as a possible D gene (6 bases). The CDR3 consists of 15 residues. Between the trimmed V and J ends, which lost 4 bases and 0 bases, there was a span of 10 bases. The germline V gene has CDR1 LNHDA and CDR2 SQIVND (reference sequence). In DNA, the CDR3 is TGTGCCAGTAGTAAACGGACAGATAGCAATCAGCCCCAGCATTTT. Amino acid sequence: CASSKRTDSNQPQHF.

In this sample, this clonotype turned up a few times. In DNA form, the CDR3 reads TGCGCCAGCAGCCAAGACGGGAGACAGGGGCGGAACACTGAAGCTTTCTTT. It translates to CASSQDGRQGRNTEAFF. The chain joins TRBV4-1 to TRBJ1-1, with 8 bases fitting TRBD1. This CDR3 is built from 17 residues. CDR1 and CDR2 from the germline V gene are MGHRA and YSYEKL. The J segment lost 1 base and the V segment lost 0 bases, leaving 7 bases of the junction unmatched.

J is TRBJ2-5 and V is TRBV4-3; unclear D gene. V lost 1 base and J 4 bases, leaving 7 bases between the germline ends. The germline CDR1 and CDR2 sequences are LGHNA and YSLEER. The CDR3 spans 13 residues. As DNA, the CDR3 is TGCGCCAGCAGCCAAGCCCCAGGAGAGACCCAGTACTTC. Its protein is CASSQAPGETQYF.

The rearrangement joins TRBV28 to TRBJ1-5; D is possibly TRBD1 (5 bases). CDR3 length: 15 amino acids. V dropped 2 bases and J dropped 8 bases, with 16 bases sitting between them. Germline V gives CDR1 MDHEN, CDR2 SYDVKM. The CDR3 region is CASSLPGRFGEPQHF. The CDR3 bases are TGTGCCAGCAGTTTACCGGGACGCTTCGGGGAGCCCCAGCATTTT.

This rearrangement joins TRBV29-1 to TRBJ2-3; D possibly corresponds to TRBD1 (6 bases). The CDR3 is made up of 14 amino acids. Germline CDR1 is SQVTM and CDR2 is ANQGSEA. Trimming cost V 4 bases and J 2 bases, with 13 bases left between them. The CDR3 coding sequence is TGCAGCGTTGGGCGGACAGCTACCACAGATACGCAGTATTTT. Protein: CSVGRTATTDTQYF.

This clonotype was recorded at least ten times. The chain joins TRBV5-1 to TRBJ2-2, with unresolved D. The CDR3 covers 12 residues. Between the trimmed V and J ends, which lost 1 base and 6 bases, there was a span of 4 bases. Germline loops: CDR1 SGHRS, CDR2 YFSETQ. CDR3 region: CASSLFAGELFF. DNA for the CDR3: TGCGCCAGCAGCTTGTTCGCCGGGGAGCTGTTTTTT.

There are a few counts of this clonotype. The rearrangement joins TRBV20-1 to TRBJ2-7; TRBD2 agrees at 9 bases. The V gene's germline CDR1 is DFQATT and CDR2 SNEGSKA (reference sequence). The junction had 10 bases not matched to a gene; V was cut back by 6 bases and J by 1 base. This CDR3 is 15 amino acids long. This CDR3 reads CSAIDLAGRSYEQYF. The DNA of the CDR3 is TGCAGTGCAATAGACCTAGCGGGAAGGTCCTACGAGCAGTACTTC.

The table lists this clonotype with a few counts. This chain uses TRBV20-1 with TRBJ2-5; 11 bases align to TRBD1. Germline V gives CDR1 DFQATT, CDR2 SNEGSKA (reference sequence). CDR3 length equals 19 residues. In DNA form, the CDR3 reads TGCAGCTCCCAGCCCGGGACAGGGGGGAGCACACGGTACCAAGAGACCCAGTACTTC. Amino acid sequence: CSSQPGTGGSTRYQETQYF.

This clonotype was counted a few times. V usage is TRBV29-1 and J usage is TRBJ2-5, with unresolved D. The germline CDR1 and CDR2 sequences are SQVTM and ANQGSEA. Between the trimmed V and J ends, which lost 7 bases and 4 bases, there was a span of 16 bases. This CDR3 has 13 residues. The CDR3 sequence: CSAAPPGAETQYF. The CDR3 DNA is TGCAGCGCCGCCCCGCCAGGTGCAGAGACCCAGTACTTC.

This clonotype was seen a handful of times. The chain recombines TRBV7-9 with TRBJ2-7; D remains unclear. The CDR3 is made up of 13 amino acids. Trimming pared 4 bases from V and 2 bases from J, leaving 9 bases between. Per germline, CDR1 SEHNR and CDR2 FQNEAQ (reference sequence). CDR3 nucleotides: TGTGCCAGCAGCTCCACGGTTACCTACGAGCAGTACTTC. Encoded protein: CASSSTVTYEQYF.